A selection of T cell receptor beta chains follows, all from one sample in a study of T cell repertoires in cytomegalovirus infection. TCRdb re-derived calls from the reads in MiXCR, one entry per CDR3 protein. The table shows 150,000 to 200,000 distinct CDR3 sequences, with 28% occurring only once. Sequencing used PBMCs. These receptors originate from a human donor in good health (CMV status not recorded). Some clones in this sample may be carry-over from other donors' samples. CDR3s include the opening cysteine and the closing phenylalanine or tryptophan. The order of the fields is CDR3 protein, CDR3 DNA, V gene, clone size, D gene, J gene. D genes are given only for firm matches. Clone size, where shown, is once, few, many, or a class for clones that have expanded.

CDR3aa: CAWSVDGAGNTIYF
CDR3nt: TGTGCCTGGAGTGTTGATGGAGCTGGAAACACCATATATTTT
v_gene: TRBV30
abundance: .
d_gene: .
j_gene: TRBJ1-3

CDR3aa: CSATPTSGGDNEQFF
CDR3nt: TGCAGTGCTACCCCCACTAGCGGGGGGGACAATGAGCAGTTCTTC
v_gene: TRBV20-1
abundance: few
d_gene: TRBD2
j_gene: TRBJ2-1

CDR3aa: CASSPHGATEAFF
CDR3nt: TGTGCCAGCAGCCCCCATGGGGCGACTGAAGCTTTCTTT
v_gene: TRBV7-8
abundance: .
d_gene: .
j_gene: TRBJ1-1

CDR3aa: CASSISSGGEPTTDTQYF
CDR3nt: TGTGCCAGTAGTATCTCTAGCGGGGGGGAACCTACCACAGATACGCAGTATTTT
v_gene: TRBV19
abundance: few
d_gene: TRBD2
j_gene: TRBJ2-3

CDR3aa: CASSSRLAGWNEQFF
CDR3nt: TGTGCCAGCAGTTCCCGACTAGCGGGGTGGAATGAGCAGTTCTTC
v_gene: TRBV6-8
abundance: .
d_gene: TRBD2
j_gene: TRBJ2-1

CDR3aa: CASSHGQGGTEAFF
CDR3nt: TGTGCCAGCAGCCACGGGCAGGGAGGCACTGAAGCTTTCTTT
v_gene: TRBV6-6
abundance: few
d_gene: .
j_gene: TRBJ1-1

CDR3aa: CASSFNSATNEKLFF
CDR3nt: TGTGCCAGTAGTTTCAACAGTGCAACTAATGAAAAACTGTTTTTT
v_gene: TRBV19
abundance: .
d_gene: .
j_gene: TRBJ1-4

CDR3aa: CSAENGQGGEKLFF
CDR3nt: TGCAGCGCTGAAAACGGACAGGGAGGTGAAAAACTGTTTTTT
v_gene: TRBV29-1
abundance: .
d_gene: TRBD1
j_gene: TRBJ1-4

CDR3aa: CATRIDRSSYNEQFF
CDR3nt: TGTGCCACTAGGATCGACAGAAGCTCCTACAATGAGCAGTTCTTC
v_gene: TRBV19
abundance: few
d_gene: .
j_gene: TRBJ2-1

CDR3aa: CASSLNGVGVNYGYTF
CDR3nt: TGTGCCAGCAGCTTAAATGGGGTGGGAGTTAACTATGGCTACACCTTC
v_gene: TRBV7-9
abundance: .
d_gene: .
j_gene: TRBJ1-2

CDR3aa: CATSHRARGVGTEAFF
CDR3nt: TGTGCCACCTCTCACAGGGCACGCGGGGTTGGCACTGAAGCTTTCTTT
v_gene: TRBV6-1
abundance: .
d_gene: .
j_gene: TRBJ1-1

CDR3aa: CATDAGGGPQETQYF
CDR3nt: TGTGCCACCGACGCGGGAGGAGGGCCCCAAGAGACCCAGTACTTC
v_gene: TRBV5-4
abundance: few
d_gene: TRBD2
j_gene: TRBJ2-5

CDR3aa: CSGSRGLQETQYF
CDR3nt: TGCAGCGGGAGCCGGGGCCTACAAGAGACCCAGTACTTC
v_gene: TRBV29-1
abundance: .
d_gene: .
j_gene: TRBJ2-5

CDR3aa: CASSQISGPQYF
CDR3nt: TGCGCCAGCAGCCAAATATCAGGGCCCCAGTACTTC
v_gene: TRBV4-3
abundance: few
d_gene: .
j_gene: TRBJ2-5

CDR3aa: CASSRRQATFF
CDR3nt: TGTGCCAGCAGCCGTAGACAGGCAACTTTCTTT
v_gene: TRBV2
abundance: .
d_gene: .
j_gene: TRBJ1-1

CDR3aa: CSARPSGGSFGGYTF
CDR3nt: TGCAGTGCTAGGCCTTCCGGGGGCAGTTTTGGTGGCTACACCTTC
v_gene: TRBV20-1
abundance: .
d_gene: .
j_gene: TRBJ1-2

CDR3aa: CSATEVNTEAFF
CDR3nt: TGCAGTGCTACCGAGGTAAACACTGAAGCTTTCTTT
v_gene: TRBV20-1
abundance: .
d_gene: .
j_gene: TRBJ1-1

CDR3aa: CSAQRDMNTEAFF
CDR3nt: TGCAGTGCCCAAAGGGACATGAACACTGAAGCTTTCTTT
v_gene: TRBV20-1
abundance: .
d_gene: .
j_gene: TRBJ1-1

CDR3aa: CASSLAHEQPQHF
CDR3nt: TGTGCCAGCAGCTTAGCACACGAACAGCCCCAGCATTTT
v_gene: TRBV7-8
abundance: .
d_gene: .
j_gene: TRBJ1-5

CDR3aa: CASGLVRDRDTEAFF
CDR3nt: TGTGCTAGTGGTTTGGTTAGGGACAGGGATACTGAAGCTTTCTTT
v_gene: TRBV12-5
abundance: few
d_gene: TRBD1
j_gene: TRBJ1-1

CDR3aa: CASSVPRTGMAYNEQFF
CDR3nt: TGTGCCAGCAGTGTCCCAAGGACAGGGATGGCCTACAATGAGCAGTTCTTC
v_gene: TRBV2
abundance: .
d_gene: TRBD1
j_gene: TRBJ2-1

CDR3aa: CASNDRAGTEAFF
CDR3nt: TGTGCCAGCAACGACAGGGCAGGCACTGAAGCTTTCTTT
v_gene: TRBV2
abundance: few
d_gene: TRBD1
j_gene: TRBJ1-1

CDR3aa: CASSLSLLLEGSRETQYF
CDR3nt: TGTGCTAGCAGCCTCTCCCTGTTGTTAGAGGGGTCTAGGGAGACCCAGTACTTC
v_gene: TRBV7-7
abundance: many
d_gene: .
j_gene: TRBJ2-5

CDR3aa: CASSLVFADTQYF
CDR3nt: TGTGCCAGCAGCTTAGTCTTTGCAGATACGCAGTATTTT
v_gene: TRBV7-3
abundance: few
d_gene: .
j_gene: TRBJ2-3

CDR3aa: CASSLVGGVNYGYTF
CDR3nt: TGTGCCAGCAGCTTAGTAGGGGGGGTTAACTATGGCTACACCTTC
v_gene: TRBV7-2
abundance: many
d_gene: .
j_gene: TRBJ1-2

CDR3aa: CASSSPALRHEQYF
CDR3nt: TGCGCCAGCAGCTCCCCGGCTCTGCGCCACGAGCAGTACTTC
v_gene: TRBV4-1
abundance: few
d_gene: .
j_gene: TRBJ2-7

CDR3aa: CASGVSGEETQYF
CDR3nt: TGTGCCAGCGGGGTATCAGGGGAAGAGACCCAGTACTTC
v_gene: TRBV28
abundance: .
d_gene: .
j_gene: TRBJ2-5

CDR3aa: CASSSKGQGNTGELFF
CDR3nt: TGTGCCAGTAGTAGTAAGGGACAGGGAAACACCGGGGAGCTGTTTTTT
v_gene: TRBV19
abundance: .
d_gene: TRBD1
j_gene: TRBJ2-2

CDR3aa: CATSRDSLGEKLFF
CDR3nt: TGTGCCACCAGCAGAGATAGTCTGGGCGAAAAACTGTTTTTT
v_gene: TRBV15
abundance: .
d_gene: .
j_gene: TRBJ1-4

CDR3aa: CASSLDRERQPQHF
CDR3nt: TGTGCCAGCAGCCTGGACAGGGAGAGGCAGCCCCAGCATTTT
v_gene: TRBV6-5
abundance: .
d_gene: TRBD1
j_gene: TRBJ1-5

CDR3aa: CASSYGVRSSYEQYF
CDR3nt: TGTGCCAGCAGTTACGGGGTCCGGAGCTCCTACGAGCAGTACTTC
v_gene: TRBV6-5
abundance: many
d_gene: .
j_gene: TRBJ2-7

CDR3aa: CASSVYLSSYEQYF
CDR3nt: TGTGCCAGCAGCGTATATCTTTCCTCCTACGAGCAGTACTTC
v_gene: TRBV7-2
abundance: .
d_gene: .
j_gene: TRBJ2-7

CDR3aa: CASSLVTWGDTQYF
CDR3nt: TGTGCCAGCAGCTTAGTGACCTGGGGAGATACGCAGTATTTT
v_gene: TRBV7-2
abundance: many
d_gene: .
j_gene: TRBJ2-3

CDR3aa: CASSQPDSSNTGELFF
CDR3nt: TGTGCCAGCAGCCAACCTGACAGTTCGAACACCGGGGAGCTGTTTTTT
v_gene: TRBV3-1
abundance: few
d_gene: .
j_gene: TRBJ2-2

CDR3aa: CPSSFAGSGANVLTF
CDR3nt: TGTCCCAGCAGCTTCGCAGGGTCTGGGGCCAACGTCCTGACTTTC
v_gene: TRBV7-8
abundance: .
d_gene: .
j_gene: TRBJ2-6

CDR3aa: CSARPGTGKTGELFF
CDR3nt: TGCAGCGCCCGGCCCGGGACAGGGAAAACCGGGGAGCTGTTTTTT
v_gene: TRBV29-1
abundance: .
d_gene: TRBD1
j_gene: TRBJ2-2

CDR3aa: CASSLARTPPRAFF
CDR3nt: TGTGCCAGCAGCTTAGCCAGGACACCACCTCGGGCTTTCTTT
v_gene: TRBV11-2
abundance: many
d_gene: .
j_gene: TRBJ1-1

CDR3aa: CATRKGDVQETQYF
CDR3nt: TGCGCCACCAGGAAGGGGGACGTCCAAGAGACCCAGTACTTC
v_gene: TRBV5-1
abundance: few
d_gene: .
j_gene: TRBJ2-5

CDR3aa: CASSESRLAKNIQYF
CDR3nt: TGCGCCAGCAGTGAGTCGCGGCTAGCCAAAAACATTCAGTACTTC
v_gene: TRBV10-1
abundance: .
d_gene: .
j_gene: TRBJ2-4

CDR3aa: CSASTGGQETQYF
CDR3nt: TGCAGTGCTAGCACAGGAGGCCAAGAGACCCAGTACTTC
v_gene: TRBV20-1
abundance: .
d_gene: .
j_gene: TRBJ2-5

CDR3aa: CASSQVGSYEQYF
CDR3nt: TGTGCCAGCAGCCAAGTAGGGTCCTACGAGCAGTACTTC
v_gene: TRBV4-2
abundance: .
d_gene: .
j_gene: TRBJ2-7

CDR3aa: CASSLVAEPHYGYTF
CDR3nt: TGTGCCAGCAGCTTAGTAGCAGAGCCCCACTATGGCTACACCTTC
v_gene: TRBV7-9
abundance: few
d_gene: .
j_gene: TRBJ1-2

CDR3aa: CASSWGLNEQFF
CDR3nt: TGTGCCAGCTCCTGGGGGCTCAATGAGCAGTTCTTC
v_gene: TRBV19
abundance: few
d_gene: .
j_gene: TRBJ2-1

CDR3aa: CASSSELIGGYTF
CDR3nt: TGTGCCAGCAGCTCCGAGCTAATTGGGGGCTACACCTTC
v_gene: TRBV7-9
abundance: .
d_gene: .
j_gene: TRBJ1-2

CDR3aa: CASSTGSGTDYGYTF
CDR3nt: TGTGCCAGCAGCACCGGATCCGGGACAGACTATGGCTACACCTTC
v_gene: TRBV7-6
abundance: many
d_gene: TRBD1
j_gene: TRBJ1-2

CDR3aa: CASSLPSGGFSRGYTF
CDR3nt: TGTGCCAGCAGCTTGCCCTCCGGTGGGTTCTCGAGGGGCTACACCTTC
v_gene: TRBV5-6
abundance: .
d_gene: .
j_gene: TRBJ1-2

CDR3aa: CSATRDSNAFF
CDR3nt: TGCAGTGCTACCCGGGACAGTAATGCTTTCTTT
v_gene: TRBV20-1
abundance: .
d_gene: TRBD1
j_gene: TRBJ1-1

CDR3aa: CASSITGASSGANVLTF
CDR3nt: TGTGCCAGTAGTATAACCGGGGCGAGCTCTGGGGCCAACGTCCTGACTTTC
v_gene: TRBV19
abundance: .
d_gene: .
j_gene: TRBJ2-6

CDR3aa: CASSLYGTGVSGANVLTF
CDR3nt: TGTGCCAGCAGCTTATACGGGACAGGGGTCTCTGGGGCCAACGTCCTGACTTTC
v_gene: TRBV7-8
abundance: many
d_gene: TRBD1
j_gene: TRBJ2-6

CDR3aa: CASSLGVSRAQYNEQFF
CDR3nt: TGTGCCAGCAGCTTAGGGGTTAGCAGGGCTCAATACAATGAGCAGTTCTTC
v_gene: TRBV7-6
abundance: many
d_gene: .
j_gene: TRBJ2-1